This TCR beta chain derives from a study of cytomegalovirus exposure and HLA in healthy donors. As to this clone: No antigen is known for it.

The PCR was carried out with 60 Vbeta primers and 13 Jbeta primers. The data were produced by immunoSEQ multiplex PCR, yet TCRdb's version contains in-frame clones alone and is incomplete. Its table lists 130,000 to 150,000 clones. Whole-study results and caveats: From TCR beta sequences, most subjects' HLA-A and HLA-B alleles were reportedly predicted accurately. According to reports, the classifier identified cytomegalovirus status with high specificity and sensitivity. In an earlier analysis, most TCR beta V segments were productive about 87% or about 30% of the time.

This CDR3 spans 16 amino acids. V was pared by 3 bases and J by 1 base, with 6 bases of the junction left unmatched. The V gene's germline CDR1 is SGDLS and CDR2 YYNGEE. Sequencing input: PBMCs. The clonotype comes from a man between 35 and 55 years old in good health and CMV-seronegative. The V and J genes are TRBV9 and TRBJ1-1, with 10 bases identical to TRBD1. CDR3 amino acids: CASSAGTGVRNTEAFF. The CDR3 nucleotides are TGTGCCAGCAGCGCCGGGACAGGGGTTCGGAACACTGAAGCTTTCTTT. Looking up the rest from reference TRBV9 and TRBJ1-1 gives the full variable domain: DSGVTQTPKHLITATGQRVTLRCSPRSGDLSVYWYQQSLDQGLQFLIQYYNGEERAKGNILERFSAQQFPDLHSELNLSSLELGDSALYFCASSAGTGVRNTEAFFGQGTRLTVV.